These 30 T cell receptor beta chains were all obtained from the same sample, sequenced in a study of blood T cells in healthy people across ages. Combining a sample-barcoded 5' primer with a J-beta primer mix, a second PCR ran for roughly 6 to 12 cycles. One entry per CDR3 protein, called by TCRdb with MiXCR from the 5' RACE reads. Among roughly 1,100,000 distinct CDR3 sequences listed, about 23% were seen once. These data were likewise used in another study, on T cells of mothers and their children.

Sequenced sample: blood. The receptors shown here come from a girl aged 2-10 years in good health.

This clonotype was seen a handful of times. The chain employs TRBV29-1 and TRBJ2-6; D is undetermined. The CDR3 length is 14 residues. Trimming removed 6 bases at V and 0 bases at J, with 9 bases between. The germline gives CDR1 SQVTM, CDR2 ANQGSEA. The CDR3 region is CSVPGLSGANVLTF. For the CDR3, the DNA is TGCAGCGTCCCGGGTCTCTCTGGGGCCAACGTCCTGACTTTC.

This chain links TRBV7-6 with TRBJ1-4; D possibly corresponds to TRBD1 (6 bases). Trimming stripped 3 bases from V and 0 bases from J, with 17 bases between. The CDR3 length is 18 residues. CDR1 and CDR2 (germline): SGHVS, FNYEAQ. DNA of the CDR3: TGTGCCAGCAGCTTCTCTTTTGGGGGGGCATCAACTAATGAAAAACTGTTTTTT. Its translation: CASSFSFGGASTNEKLFF.

This clonotype was counted between two and nine times. The chain combines TRBV7-2 with TRBJ2-2; maybe TRBD2 (7 bases). CDR3 length: 16 amino acids. Germline V gene lookup returns CDR1 SGHTA and CDR2 FQGNSA. Trimming cost V 5 bases and J 6 bases, with 19 bases left between them. In nucleotides, the CDR3 is TGTGCCAGCAGCCCTACGGTGGCGGGGGCCTCCGGGGAGCTGTTTTTT. Its protein product is CASSPTVAGASGELFF.

The J gene is TRBJ2-7, the V gene TRBV28; TRBD1 matches 8 bases. There are 15 residues in the CDR3. V dropped 3 bases and J dropped 4; count of bases not matched to a gene: 8. The germline V gene encodes CDR1 MDHEN and CDR2 SYDVKM. The CDR3 loop is CASSLVGTGLYEQYF. In DNA form, the CDR3 reads TGTGCCAGCAGTTTGGTTGGGACAGGATTATACGAGCAGTACTTC.

V usage is TRBV7-9 and J usage is TRBJ1-1, with D perhaps TRBD1 (5 bases). V was cut by 2 bases and J by 6 bases, with 16 bases left in between. Germline V gives CDR1 SEHNR, CDR2 FQNEAQ (reference sequence). CDR3 size: 15 residues. This CDR3 is CASSLFHRSGAEAFF. DNA of the CDR3: TGTGCCAGCAGCTTATTTCACAGGAGCGGTGCTGAAGCTTTCTTT.

Notes on this clonotype: One junction end disagrees with the germline gene, perhaps due to a read error. The chain couples TRBV19 to TRBJ2-5; D ambiguous. The CDR3 covers 15 residues. Germline V gives CDR1 LNHDA, CDR2 SQIVND (reference sequence). CDR3: CAGSIWGGSQETQYF. CDR3 bases: TGTGCCGGTAGTATTTGGGGTGGAAGCCAAGAGACCCAGTACTTC.

This clonotype was recorded a few times. The V gene is TRBV11-2, the J gene TRBJ2-7; D call uncertain. Looked up from germline, CDR1 is SGHAT and CDR2 is FQNNGV. Trimming took off 3 bases at V and 7 bases at J, with 4 bases between the two ends. CDR3 size: 10 residues. The CDR3 here is CASSFEEQYF. Written as DNA, the CDR3 is TGTGCCAGCAGCTTTGAGGAGCAGTACTTC.

This clonotype was observed a handful of times. The chain links TRBV29-1 to TRBJ2-5, with TRBD1 matching 12 bases. The assigned J gene may be wrong: the sequence end matches TRBJ2-1 better. The CDR3 consists of 15 residues. CDR1 SQVTM and CDR2 ANQGSEA come from the germline V gene. The DNA for the CDR3 is TGCAGCGTTGGCCCAGAGGGACAGGGGGCTGGTGAGCAGTTCTTC. It specifies CSVGPEGQGAGEQFF.

This clonotype was counted only a few times. The chain links TRBV5-1 to TRBJ2-5; maybe TRBD2 (5 bases). The ends were cut back, 1 base at V and 0 bases at J, with 10 bases in the middle. The CDR3 spans 15 residues. CDR1 is SGHRS, CDR2 YFSETQ, per germline. The CDR3 DNA sequence: TGCGCCAGCAGCTTGTATGTAGCGCACCAAGAGACCCAGTACTTC. It codes for CASSLYVAHQETQYF. Full variable domain (outside the CDR3, taken from reference TRBV5-1 and TRBJ2-5): KAGVTQTPRYLIKTRGQQVTLSCSPISGHRSVSWYQQTPGQGLQFLFEYFSETQRNKGNFPGRFSGRQFSNSRSEMNVSTLELGDSALYLCASSLYVAHQETQYFGPGTRLLVL.

This sequence joins TRBV7-3 and TRBJ1-6; no reliable D call. The CDR3 totals 13 residues. The V gene lost 5 bases and the J gene lost 10 bases, with 12 bases spanning the gap. CDR1 and CDR2 (germline): SGHTA, FQGTGA. The CDR3 nucleotides read TGTGCCAGCAGCCCCGGGGAGTCCTCACCCCTCCACTTT. It is translated as CASSPGESSPLHF. Full variable domain (rest looked up from reference TRBV7-3 and TRBJ1-6): GAGVSQTPSNKVTEKGKYVELRCDPISGHTALYWYRQSLGQGPEFLIYFQGTGAADDSGLPNDRFFAVRPEGSVSTLKIQRTERGDSAVYLCASSPGESSPLHFGNGTRLTVT.

The table lists this clonotype with a few counts. V usage is TRBV12-3 or TRBV12-4 and J usage is TRBJ1-2, with D maybe TRBD1 (6 bases). Trimming removed 5 bases from V and 11 bases from J, with 15 bases in between. CDR3 size: 12 residues. For the CDR3, the DNA is TGTGCCAGCAGTAAGGGACACCTTCCATACACCTTC. Translating gives CASSKGHLPYTF.

As regards this clonotype: The junction does not match germline at one end; this may be a read error. The chain is built from TRBV5-1 and TRBJ1-1; possibly TRBD1 for D (6 bases). The germline gives CDR1 SGHRS, CDR2 YFSETQ. The CDR3 sequence is 12 residues long. The CDR3: CAGSLGGAEAFF. The CDR3 region has the DNA TGCGCCGGCAGCCTTGGGGGGGCGGAAGCTTTCTTT.

The chain combines TRBV28 with TRBJ1-4, with TRBD1 matching over 7 bases. The V gene's germline CDR1 is MDHEN and CDR2 SYDVKM. V dropped 5 bases and J dropped 4; count of bases not matched to a gene: 7. The CDR3 is made up of 15 amino acids. The CDR3 loop is CASSLGQAHNEKLFF. CDR3 DNA sequence: TGTGCCAGCAGTCTCGGACAGGCTCATAATGAAAAACTGTTTTTT.

The chain joins TRBV5-1 to TRBJ2-1; D may be TRBD1 or TRBD2 (6 bases each). Looked up from germline, CDR1 is SGHRS and CDR2 is YFSETQ. Trimming removed 2 bases from V and 7 bases from J, with 10 bases in between. CDR3 size: 13 residues. The DNA of the CDR3 is TGCGCCAGCAGCTTTGAGGGGGGAAATGAGCAGTTCTTC. Encoded protein: CASSFEGGNEQFF.

This clonotype was found many times. The gene calls are TRBV7-3 and TRBJ2-3, with 8 bases aligning to TRBD2. The germline V gene has CDR1 SGHTA and CDR2 FQGTGA. V lost 0 bases, J lost 3 bases, and 2 bases stayed unmatched. The CDR3 loop spans 15 amino acids. CDR3 region: CASSLTSGVTDTQYF. The CDR3 nucleotides read TGTGCCAGCAGCTTAACTAGCGGGGTAACAGATACGCAGTATTTT.

This chain uses TRBV5-1 with TRBJ2-1; D unclear. The CDR3 is 16 amino acids. The V and J ends lost 7 bases and 6 bases respectively, with 23 bases between them. Germline V gene lookup returns CDR1 SGHRS and CDR2 YFSETQ. The CDR3, as DNA: TGCGCCAGCCAAATAGACCCAGGTGGCTCTGGCAATGAGCAGTTCTTC. As protein: CASQIDPGGSGNEQFF.

This sequence joins TRBV13 and TRBJ1-4; D ambiguous. The CDR3 totals 15 residues. The germline CDR1 and CDR2 sequences are PRHDT and FYEKMQ (reference sequence). Trimming cost V 5 bases and J 10 bases, with 20 bases left between them. The CDR3 DNA reads TGTGCCAGCAGCGAATCGGTCGAAATTGGCAGAAAACTGTTTTTT. Translating it yields CASSESVEIGRKLFF.

This clonotype was counted between two and nine times. V gene TRBV7-2 combines with J gene TRBJ2-5; no definite D call. Deletions cut 3 bases from V and 5 bases from J, with 10 bases between. This CDR3 is 13 amino acids long. Germline loops: CDR1 SGHTA, CDR2 FQGNSA. The CDR3 loop reads CASSFLDGETQYF. The CDR3, as DNA: TGTGCCAGCAGCTTTCTCGATGGGGAGACCCAGTACTTC. Complete variable domain (other parts from reference TRBV7-2 and TRBJ2-5): GAGVSQSPSNKVTEKGKDVELRCDPISGHTALYWYRQSLGQGLEFLIYFQGNSAPDKSGLPSDRFSAERTGGSVSTLTIQRTQQEDSAVYLCASSFLDGETQYFGPGTRLLVL.

Only a few counts were recorded for this clonotype. The V call is TRBV24-1, the J call TRBJ1-1; possibly TRBD1 for D (6 bases). The V gene lost 4 bases and the J gene lost 5 bases, with 16 bases spanning the gap. Per germline, CDR1 KGHDR and CDR2 SFDVKD. There are 15 residues in the CDR3. DNA of the CDR3: TGTGCCACCAGTGACTCATCAGGGCAGGGGACTGAAGCTTTCTTT. Translating it yields CATSDSSGQGTEAFF.

This clonotype was seen at least ten times. CDR3 sequence: CATSREEGDGYTF. The CDR3 DNA follows: TGTGCCACCAGCAGAGAAGAAGGAGACGGCTACACCTTC. The chain joins TRBV15 to TRBJ1-2; D is unresolved. CDR3 size: 13 residues. Trimming stripped 0 bases from V and 8 bases from J, with 10 bases between. Germline lookup yields CDR1 LNHNV and CDR2 YYDKDF (reference sequence).

In this sample, this clonotype turned up a few times. The chain uses TRBV7-2 and TRBJ2-5; D gene uncertain. The CDR3 totals 14 residues. Germline V gene sequence: CDR1 SGHTA, CDR2 FQGNSA. The V gene lost 0 bases and the J gene lost 1 base, with 6 bases spanning the gap. As DNA, the CDR3 is TGTGCCAGCAGCTTAGCCTTCCCCCAAGAGACCCAGTACTTC. Protein product: CASSLAFPQETQYF.

This chain uses TRBV25-1 with TRBJ1-1; D may be TRBD1 (6 bases). The germline CDR1 and CDR2 sequences are MGHDK and SYGVNS. V lost 1 base to trimming and J lost 8 bases, with 17 bases between them. The CDR3 length is 15 residues. DNA for the CDR3: TGTGCCAGCAGTGAATTTCAGGGGCAGAGAAAAGAAGCTTTCTTT. Translating gives CASSEFQGQRKEAFF.

The CDR3: CASSLWLGNSPLHF. The CDR3 bases are TGTGCCAGCAGCCTATGGTTAGGTAATTCACCCCTCCACTTT. This chain joins TRBV5-5 and TRBJ1-6; D is ambiguous. The CDR3 consists of 14 residues. Germline assignment: CDR1 SGHKS and CDR2 YYEKEE (reference sequence). The ends were cut back, 4 bases at V and 6 bases at J, with 11 bases in the middle.

The rearrangement uses TRBV5-1 and TRBJ2-1, with 7 bases matching TRBD2. Per the germline V gene, CDR1 is SGHRS and CDR2 is YFSETQ. The trim removed 0 bases at V and 0 bases at J, leaving 6 bases unmatched. This CDR3 comprises 17 residues. The CDR3 sequence: CASSLGPLADSYNEQFF. CDR3 coding DNA: TGCGCCAGCAGCTTGGGGCCTCTAGCGGACTCCTACAATGAGCAGTTCTTC.

This clonotype turned up a few times. This sequence joins TRBV5-1 and TRBJ2-5, with unresolved D. Matching the DNA end better, TRBJ2-7 makes the J call doubtful. CDR1 is SGHRS, CDR2 YFSETQ, per germline. The CDR3 totals 13 residues. This CDR3 reads CASRPTYPYEQYF. CDR3 nucleotides: TGCGCCAGCAGGCCCACATACCCCTACGAGCAGTACTTC.

This clonotype has a handful of counts. The rearrangement links TRBV20-1 to TRBJ2-5; 8 bases are shared with TRBD1. The tail of the sequence fits TRBJ2-7 better, so the J call may be wrong. CDR1 and CDR2 from the germline V gene are DFQATT and SNEGSKA (reference sequence). The CDR3 totals 14 residues. This CDR3 reads CSARGGTGDYEQYF. The DNA for the CDR3 is TGCAGTGCTAGAGGGGGGACAGGTGACTACGAGCAGTACTTC.

A few counts support this clonotype. The V and J genes are TRBV6-5 and TRBJ2-7; D is undetermined. The germline CDR1 and CDR2 sequences are MNHEY and SVGAGI. Trimming took 7 bases from V and 2 from J, leaving 12 bases between them. The CDR3 is 13 residues long. This CDR3 is CASTNDPTYEQYF. Written as DNA, the CDR3 is TGTGCCAGCACTAACGATCCTACCTACGAGCAGTACTTC.

This chain links TRBV11-1 with TRBJ2-3, with 10 bases aligning to TRBD2. Per the germline V gene, CDR1 is SGHAT and CDR2 is FQDESV (reference sequence). Trimming at V came to 0 bases and at J to 3 bases, leaving 15 bases not matched to a gene. CDR3 size: 20 residues. The CDR3 bases are TGTGCCAGCAGCTTAGCGGTCGGACTAGCGGCCGGAGGAGGTACAGATACGCAGTATTTT. It translates to CASSLAVGLAAGGGTDTQYF.

A remark on this clonotype: Because the CDR3 is missing its conserved closing phenylalanine or tryptophan, this is likely a read error. The rearrangement links TRBV12-3 or TRBV12-4 to TRBJ2-5, with TRBD1 matching 10 bases. The tail of the sequence fits TRBJ2-1 better, so the J call may be wrong. This CDR3 is 16 amino acids long. DNA for the CDR3: TGTGCCAGCACCAAAGGGGGGGGACAGGGGTACAATGAGCAGTTCCTC. Its translation: CASTKGGGQGYNEQFL.

A few counts support this clonotype. V gene TRBV7-9 combines with J gene TRBJ2-5; the D is unclear. The better agreement between TRBJ2-1 and the DNA end casts doubt on the J call. This CDR3 has 16 amino acids. Germline V lookup: CDR1 SEHNR, CDR2 FQNEAQ (reference sequence). This CDR3 reads CASRPDLIYIINEQFF. The DNA for the CDR3 is TGTGCCAGCAGACCGGACCTGATTTACATAATCAATGAGCAGTTCTTC.